This record looks at one TCR beta chain sequence and its context. Its antigen is unknown. Included in the TCR beta cDNA libraries were unique molecular identifiers. One entry per CDR3 protein results from TCRdb running MiXCR on the PCR reads. This sample has about 540,000 distinct CDR3 sequences, with about a third found just once. The data were taken from a study of post-analysis software for immune sequencing data. Notes on the study in general: TRBV5-6, TRBV5-1 and TRBV20-1 belonged to a set of a handful of TRBV segments that were more frequent in patients than controls.

The germline CDR1 and CDR2 sequences are SGHRS and YFSETQ. The V gene lost 1 base and the J gene lost 3 bases, with 13 bases spanning the gap. This CDR3 region has 15 residues. The TCR comes from a girl aged 2-17 years with multiple sclerosis. The source material was blood. The chain is built from TRBV5-1 and TRBJ1-1; no reliable D call. CDR3 DNA: TGCGCCAGCAGCTTGAGGCGGGAGGCGGACACTGAAGCTTTCTTT. It is translated as CASSLRREADTEAFF.